These 8 T cell receptor beta chains came from one sample sequenced in a study of T cells in Graves' hyperthyroidism and ophthalmopathy. The source material, RNA transcripts, was used to amplify TCR beta CDR3 regions. With the HTBI primer set, the TCR CDR3 went through a first round of RT-PCR. TCRdb re-called the multiplex PCR reads with MiXCR, one entry per CDR3 protein. The top ten hold approximately 5.7% of the sample, which has approximately 600,000 distinct CDR3 sequences, approximately 14% seen once. Sequenced sample: blood. The source of these receptors is a woman aged 30 to 39 with Graves' hyperthyroidism that later progressed to Graves' ophthalmopathy.

This clonotype has just a few counts. The J gene is TRBJ2-2, the V gene TRBV20-1, with a weak D call TRBD2 (6 bases). The length of the CDR3 is 16 residues. Trimming removed 5 bases from V and 4 bases from J, with 20 bases in between. The germline gives CDR1 DFQATT, CDR2 SNEGSKA (reference sequence). CDR3 region: CSAPPAGRPFTGELFF. In nucleotides, the CDR3 is TGCAGTGCTCCTCCGGCAGGGAGGCCCTTCACCGGGGAGCTGTTTTTT.

Ten or more counts support this clonotype. The chain links TRBV11-3 to TRBJ2-3, with TRBD2 matching 7 bases. This CDR3 is 20 amino acids long. Germline assignment: CDR1 SGHNT and CDR2 YENEEA. Unmatched junction bases numbered 23, after V lost 5 bases and J lost 3 bases. CDR3 in amino acids: CASSTWRAGEPRGRTDTQYF. CDR3 nucleotide sequence: TGTGCCAGCAGCACATGGAGGGCGGGAGAGCCAAGGGGACGAACAGATACGCAGTATTTT. The full variable domain, completed using reference TRBV11-3 and TRBJ2-3, is EAGVVQSPRYKIIEKKQPVAFWCNPISGHNTLYWYLQNLGQGPELLIRYENEEAVDDSQLPKDRFSAERLKGVDSTLKIQPAELGDSAVYLCASSTWRAGEPRGRTDTQYFGPGTRLTVL.

The chain is built from TRBV6-1 and TRBJ1-4; TRBD1 matches 7 bases. Germline CDR1 and CDR2: MNHNS and SASEGT. Losses at the gene ends were 7 bases for V and 3 bases for J; bases not matched to a gene: 5. The length of the CDR3 is 14 residues. Here the CDR3 DNA reads TGTGCCAGCACTCCCGGGACAGCTAATGAAAAACTGTTTTTT. Translation: CASTPGTANEKLFF.

In the case of this clonotype: This may come from a read error, since a much larger clone is one base off. The chain joins TRBV18 to TRBJ2-7, with D unclear. Germline lookup yields CDR1 KGHSH and CDR2 LQKENI. Trimming pared 5 bases from V and 0 bases from J, leaving 14 bases between. The CDR3 covers 15 residues. CDR3 sequence reads: CASSSHDRSSYEQYF. The CDR3 DNA reads as TGTGCCAGCTCATCACACGACCGCAGCTCCTACGAGCAGTACTTC.

The CDR3, as DNA: TGTGCCAGCAAAGGGGCAGGGGGTTCTCAGCCCCAGCATTTT. Translating gives CASKGAGGSQPQHF. The chain employs TRBV28 and TRBJ1-5; 7 positions agree with TRBD1. Germline V gene sequence: CDR1 MDHEN, CDR2 SYDVKM. After removal of 7 bases from V and 6 bases from J, the junction contained 9 bases not matched to a gene. This CDR3 comprises 14 residues.

This clonotype was recorded at least ten times. The rearrangement joins TRBV7-2 to TRBJ2-3, with TRBD2 matching over 13 bases. The germline V gene has CDR1 SGHTA and CDR2 FQGNSA. Trimming cost V 6 bases and J 4 bases; bases outside gene matches: 4. The CDR3 runs 15 residues. The CDR3 sequence: CASSWGTSGADTQYF. In nucleotides, the CDR3 is TGTGCCAGCAGTTGGGGGACTAGCGGGGCAGATACGCAGTATTTT. The full variable domain, with the rest looked up from reference TRBV7-2 and TRBJ2-3, is GAGVSQSPSNKVTEKGKDVELRCDPISGHTALYWYRQSLGQGLEFLIYFQGNSAPDKSGLPSDRFSAERTGGSVSTLTIQRTQQEDSAVYLCASSWGTSGADTQYFGPGTRLTVL.

Ten or more counts support this clonotype. This rearrangement joins TRBV3-1 to TRBJ2-7; perhaps TRBD2 as D (6 bases). The V gene lost 0 bases and the J gene lost 1 base, with 13 bases spanning the gap. Looked up from germline, CDR1 is LGHDT and CDR2 is YNNKEL (reference sequence). This CDR3 has 16 residues. The CDR3 protein is CASSQDLAGRSYEQYF. CDR3 in DNA: TGTGCCAGCAGCCAAGATCTTGCGGGGCGATCCTACGAGCAGTACTTC.

The chain links TRBV2 to TRBJ1-3; D may be TRBD1 (5 bases). CDR3 length: 13 amino acids. Germline-derived CDR1 and CDR2 are SNHLY and FYNNEI. V lost 1 base to trimming and J lost 9 bases, with 10 bases between them. CDR3 in DNA: TGTGCCAGCAGTGAAGTCAGGGAGGGCACCATATATTTT. Translation gives CASSEVREGTIYF.